A single sample is the source of the 6 T cell receptor beta chains below, sequenced in a study of CD8 T cells in Susac syndrome. Random hexamers primed reverse transcription of about 0.45 to 1 ug RNA. Using its own MiXCR run on the immunoSEQ multiplex PCR reads, TCRdb lists one record per CDR3 protein. The sample yields roughly 130,000 distinct CDR3 sequences, about 95% seen once. Sequences were obtained from CD4+ T cells from PBMCs. All receptors derive from a human donor in good health.

V and J are TRBV29-1 and TRBJ2-3; tentative D call: TRBD2 (6 bases). Deletions cut 4 bases from V and 3 bases from J, with 11 bases between. Germline CDR1 reads SQVTM; CDR2 reads ANQGSEA. The CDR3 consists of 13 residues. The CDR3 is CSVGHRGTDTQYF. Written as DNA, the CDR3 is TGCAGCGTTGGACACCGGGGGACAGATACGCAGTATTTT.

This rearrangement joins TRBV29-1 to TRBJ2-7; the match to TRBD2 covers 7 bases. This CDR3 is built from 16 residues. V trimming: 6 bases; J trimming: 3 bases; junction bases outside the gene matches: 17. Germline V gene sequence: CDR1 SQVTM, CDR2 ANQGSEA. This chain's CDR3 is CSVIPRGTSDLYEQYF. In DNA form, the CDR3 reads TGCAGCGTCATCCCGCGGGGGACTTCTGATCTCTACGAGCAGTACTTC.

This clonotype was counted only a few times. This chain joins TRBV18 and TRBJ1-2; D perhaps matches TRBD1 (5 bases). The length of the CDR3 is 13 residues. V was pared by 2 bases and J by 2 bases, with 6 bases between. The V gene's germline CDR1 is KGHSH and CDR2 LQKENI. The CDR3 region is CASSPAGNYGYTF. The CDR3 DNA is TGTGCCAGCTCACCAGCAGGGAACTATGGCTACACCTTC.

CDR3 sequence reads: CASSSEVPGVQPQHF. CDR3 bases: TGTGCCAGCAGTTCCGAGGTGCCCGGAGTTCAGCCCCAGCATTTT. The chain combines TRBV28 with TRBJ1-5, with unresolved D. Trimming pared 4 bases from V and 6 bases from J, leaving 16 bases between. The CDR3 runs 15 residues. Germline V CDR1 and CDR2: MDHEN, SYDVKM. Combining the CDR3 with reference TRBV28 and TRBJ1-5 gives the whole variable domain DVKVTQSSRYLVKRTGEKVFLECVQDMDHENMFWYRQDPGLGLRLIYFSYDVKMKEKGDIPEGYSVSREKKERFSLILESASTNQTSMYLCASSSEVPGVQPQHFGDGTRLSIL.

This chain connects TRBV18 to TRBJ1-1; D is undetermined. CDR3 length: 13 residues. CDR1 is KGHSH and CDR2 is LQKENI in the germline V gene. Trimming removed 6 bases at V and 2 bases at J, with 10 bases between. The DNA of the CDR3 is TGTGCCAGCTCTCCCCCGGTCAACACTGAAGCTTTCTTT. Translation gives CASSPPVNTEAFF.

The V call is TRBV3-1, the J call TRBJ2-1, with D hard to call. This CDR3 has 12 residues. The germline CDR1 and CDR2 sequences are LGHDT and YNNKEL (reference sequence). V was cut by 4 bases and J by 8 bases, with 9 bases left in between. This chain's CDR3 is CASSRLGDEQFF. CDR3 nucleotides: TGTGCCAGCAGCCGGCTAGGAGATGAGCAGTTCTTC.